Listed below are T cell receptor beta chains from one sample, sequenced in a study of cytomegalovirus exposure and HLA in healthy donors. TCRdb's table, derived via immunoSEQ multiplex PCR, lists solely in-frame clones and lacks some. Among 150,000 to 200,000 clones listed, roughly 77% were seen once. The sample was PBMCs. The receptors shown here come from a woman aged 45-65 years in good health and CMV-seronegative. Both conserved end residues are part of each CDR3. A D gene is named only where the DNA matches it firmly. Clone size, where shown, is once, few, many, or a class for clones that have expanded.

j_call: TRBJ2-3
cdr3_length: 16
clone_size: -
v_call: TRBV27
d_call: TRBD1
cdr3_nt: TGTGCCAGCAGTTCCACAGGGGGGCCGAGGACAGATACGCAGTATTTT
cdr3_aa: CASSSTGGPRTDTQYF

j_call: TRBJ2-1
cdr3_length: 18
clone_size: -
v_call: TRBV5-6
d_call: TRBD2
cdr3_nt: TGTGCCAGCAGCTACCCCCCGGGACTAGCGGACTCCTACAATGAGCAGTTCTTC
cdr3_aa: CASSYPPGLADSYNEQFF

j_call: TRBJ1-3
cdr3_length: 14
clone_size: -
v_call: TRBV15
d_call: TRBD1
cdr3_nt: TGTGCCACCAGCAGCACAGGGGTTGGAAACACCATATATTTT
cdr3_aa: CATSSTGVGNTIYF

j_call: TRBJ1-1
cdr3_length: 15
clone_size: -
v_call: TRBV7-3
d_call: TRBD1
cdr3_nt: TGTGCCAGCAGCCTACTCTCAGGGGGTAGAACTGAAGCTTTCTTT
cdr3_aa: CASSLLSGGRTEAFF

j_call: TRBJ2-3
cdr3_length: 16
clone_size: -
v_call: TRBV5-1
d_call: TRBD1
cdr3_nt: TGCGCCAGCAGCTCCCGACAGGGATTCTGGACAGATACGCAGTATTTT
cdr3_aa: CASSSRQGFWTDTQYF

j_call: TRBJ2-3
cdr3_length: 14
clone_size: -
v_call: TRBV21-1
d_call: -
cdr3_nt: TGTGCCAGCAGCAAGCCCGGGACAGCAGATACGCAGTATTTT
cdr3_aa: CASSKPGTADTQYF

j_call: TRBJ2-7
cdr3_length: 15
clone_size: -
v_call: TRBV6-5
d_call: TRBD2
cdr3_nt: TGTGCCAGCAGTCAGACTAGCGGGAGCTCCTACGAGCAGTACTTC
cdr3_aa: CASSQTSGSSYEQYF

j_call: TRBJ2-7
cdr3_length: 12
clone_size: -
v_call: TRBV7-2
d_call: -
cdr3_nt: TGTGCCAGCAGCTGGCTGGGGGGCGAGCAGTACTTC
cdr3_aa: CASSWLGGEQYF

j_call: TRBJ2-1
cdr3_length: 13
clone_size: once
v_call: TRBV29-1
d_call: TRBD2
cdr3_nt: TGCAGCGTTGTGCGGGACTACTACAATGAGCAGTTCTTC
cdr3_aa: CSVVRDYYNEQFF

j_call: TRBJ2-1
cdr3_length: 12
clone_size: -
v_call: TRBV2
d_call: -
cdr3_nt: TGTGCCAGCAGCGTAGCTTACAATGAGCAGTTCTTC
cdr3_aa: CASSVAYNEQFF

j_call: TRBJ2-7
cdr3_length: 11
clone_size: -
v_call: TRBV5-4
d_call: -
cdr3_nt: TGTGCCAGCAGCTCCCGGTACGAGCAGTACTTC
cdr3_aa: CASSSRYEQYF

j_call: TRBJ1-1
cdr3_length: 14
clone_size: -
v_call: TRBV19
d_call: TRBD1
cdr3_nt: TGTGCCAGTACGATACAGGGGGCGAACACTGAAGCTTTCTTT
cdr3_aa: CASTIQGANTEAFF

j_call: TRBJ2-1
cdr3_length: 15
clone_size: -
v_call: TRBV4-3
d_call: -
cdr3_nt: TGCGCCAGCAGCCAAAGCATGGGAGTCAACAATGAGCAGTTCTTC
cdr3_aa: CASSQSMGVNNEQFF

j_call: TRBJ1-1
cdr3_length: 16
clone_size: -
v_call: TRBV25-1
d_call: -
cdr3_nt: TGTGCCAGCAGTGGAGACAGGAGTAGGGCCGGCACTGAAGCTTTCTTT
cdr3_aa: CASSGDRSRAGTEAFF

j_call: TRBJ2-4
cdr3_length: 13
clone_size: -
v_call: TRBV2
d_call: -
cdr3_nt: TGTGCCAGCAGTTACTCAGCCAAAAACATTCAGTACTTC
cdr3_aa: CASSYSAKNIQYF

j_call: TRBJ2-2
cdr3_length: 17
clone_size: -
v_call: TRBV4-1
d_call: -
cdr3_nt: TGCGCCAGCAGCCCCATTCTGAAAAGGGGAACCACCGGGGAGCTGTTTTTT
cdr3_aa: CASSPILKRGTTGELFF

j_call: TRBJ2-2
cdr3_length: 17
clone_size: -
v_call: TRBV5-4
d_call: TRBD1
cdr3_nt: TGTGCCAGCAGCCCAAGGTGGTCAGGGGGTGACACCGGGGAGCTGTTTTTT
cdr3_aa: CASSPRWSGGDTGELFF

j_call: TRBJ1-2
cdr3_length: 14
clone_size: -
v_call: TRBV2
d_call: TRBD1
cdr3_nt: TGTGCCAGCAATCTTGGACAGGGGGCGGAAGGCTACACCTTC
cdr3_aa: CASNLGQGAEGYTF

j_call: TRBJ1-2
cdr3_length: 15
clone_size: once
v_call: TRBV10-3
d_call: TRBD1
cdr3_nt: TGTGCCATCACTCCTGGGACCGGGACAGGCTATGGCTACACCTTC
cdr3_aa: CAITPGTGTGYGYTF

j_call: TRBJ1-2
cdr3_length: 17
clone_size: -
v_call: TRBV11-2
d_call: TRBD1
cdr3_nt: TGTGCCAGCAGCTCCCCTCGCGCGGCAGGGGGCTTCTATGGCTACACCTTC
cdr3_aa: CASSSPRAAGGFYGYTF

j_call: TRBJ1-2
cdr3_length: 14
clone_size: -
v_call: TRBV4-1
d_call: -
cdr3_nt: TGCGCCAGCAGCCAAGATGGAGCAGTTTATGGCTACACCTTC
cdr3_aa: CASSQDGAVYGYTF

j_call: TRBJ1-5
cdr3_length: 17
clone_size: -
v_call: TRBV5-4
d_call: -
cdr3_nt: TGTGCCAGCAGCTTGGGGGGCGGGGGCCTCGGCAATCAGCCCCAGCATTTT
cdr3_aa: CASSLGGGGLGNQPQHF

j_call: TRBJ2-7
cdr3_length: 16
clone_size: -
v_call: TRBV4-1
d_call: -
cdr3_nt: TGCGCCAGCAGCCAAGGAGAGGAGAGGGTCTCCTACGAGCAGTACTTC
cdr3_aa: CASSQGEERVSYEQYF

j_call: TRBJ1-2
cdr3_length: 13
clone_size: few
v_call: TRBV5-6
d_call: TRBD1
cdr3_nt: TGTGCCAGCACCCCGACAGGGGTAAATGGCTACACCTTC
cdr3_aa: CASTPTGVNGYTF

j_call: TRBJ2-7
cdr3_length: 15
clone_size: -
v_call: TRBV7-2
d_call: -
cdr3_nt: TGTGCCAGCAGCTTAGAAGCGGCAAGCTCCTACGAGCAGTACTTC
cdr3_aa: CASSLEAASSYEQYF

j_call: TRBJ2-4
cdr3_length: 15
clone_size: once
v_call: TRBV25-1
d_call: TRBD2
cdr3_nt: TGTGCCAGCAGTTTTAGCGGGGGGCTGGGAAACATTCAGTACTTC
cdr3_aa: CASSFSGGLGNIQYF

j_call: TRBJ1-3
cdr3_length: 16
clone_size: -
v_call: TRBV7-9
d_call: -
cdr3_nt: TGTGCCAGCAGCTTAGGGGAGGGAAGCTCTGGAAACACCATATATTTT
cdr3_aa: CASSLGEGSSGNTIYF

j_call: TRBJ1-1
cdr3_length: 16
clone_size: few
v_call: TRBV4-2
d_call: TRBD1
cdr3_nt: TGTGCCAGCAGCCAATCAGGGGGCAAGATGAACACTGAAGCTTTCTTT
cdr3_aa: CASSQSGGKMNTEAFF

j_call: TRBJ2-1
cdr3_length: 14
clone_size: -
v_call: TRBV7-3
d_call: -
cdr3_nt: TGTGCCAGCAGCTTACGTGGGGGCCAAACTGAGCAGTTCTTC
cdr3_aa: CASSLRGGQTEQFF

j_call: TRBJ2-2
cdr3_length: 19
clone_size: -
v_call: TRBV4-1
d_call: TRBD2
cdr3_nt: TGCGCCAGCAGCCAAGAGCCCCTTCGACTAGCGGGGGGGGGCGGGGAGCTGTTTTTT
cdr3_aa: CASSQEPLRLAGGGGELFF

j_call: TRBJ1-1
cdr3_length: 15
clone_size: few
v_call: TRBV2
d_call: TRBD1
cdr3_nt: TGTGCCAGCAGCAGGGACAGCCCATTGAACACTGAAGCTTTCTTT
cdr3_aa: CASSRDSPLNTEAFF

j_call: TRBJ2-3
cdr3_length: 13
clone_size: -
v_call: TRBV7-2
d_call: -
cdr3_nt: TGTGCCAGCAGCCGGGAATTCACAGATACGCAGTATTTT
cdr3_aa: CASSREFTDTQYF

j_call: TRBJ1-3
cdr3_length: 15
clone_size: few
v_call: TRBV5-5
d_call: -
cdr3_nt: TGTGCCAGCAGCTTGCAGGGGAACTCTGGAAACACCATATATTTT
cdr3_aa: CASSLQGNSGNTIYF

j_call: TRBJ2-3
cdr3_length: 14
clone_size: -
v_call: TRBV7-9
d_call: TRBD2
cdr3_nt: TGTGCCAGCACTCTAGCGGGCTCGGCAGATACGCAGTATTTT
cdr3_aa: CASTLAGSADTQYF

j_call: TRBJ2-5
cdr3_length: 15
clone_size: -
v_call: TRBV6-1
d_call: TRBD1
cdr3_nt: TGTGCCAGCAGTCCATTGACAGGGGGCTGGGAGACCCAGTACTTC
cdr3_aa: CASSPLTGGWETQYF